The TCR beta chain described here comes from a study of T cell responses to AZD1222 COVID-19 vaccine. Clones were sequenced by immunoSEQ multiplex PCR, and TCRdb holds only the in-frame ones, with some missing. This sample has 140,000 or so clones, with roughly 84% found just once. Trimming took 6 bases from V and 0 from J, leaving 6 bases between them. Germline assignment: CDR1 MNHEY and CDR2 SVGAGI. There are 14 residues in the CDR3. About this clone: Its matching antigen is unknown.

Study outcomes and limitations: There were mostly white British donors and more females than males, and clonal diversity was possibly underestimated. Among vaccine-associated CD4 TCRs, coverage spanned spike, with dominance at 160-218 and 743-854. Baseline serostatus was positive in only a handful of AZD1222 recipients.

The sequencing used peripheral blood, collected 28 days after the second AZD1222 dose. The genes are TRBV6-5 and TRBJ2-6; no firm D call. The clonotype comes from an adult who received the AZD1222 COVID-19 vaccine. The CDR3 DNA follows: TGTGCCAGCAGGAGAGACTCTGGGGCCAACGTCCTGACTTTC. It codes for CASRRDSGANVLTF.